The next 18 T cell receptor beta chains were all read from a single sample in a study of Ad26.COV2.S vaccination and SARS-CoV-2 variants. Using immunoSEQ multiplex PCR, the repertoire was profiled, and TCRdb retains in-frame clones only, with some absent. The repertoire holds about 98,000 clones, 80% seen once, with roughly 17% in the top ten. The specimen comprised peripheral blood, sampled after recovery from COVID-19. These TCRs come from a human donor who had recovered from COVID-19.

In this sample, this clone turned up a few times. This chain uses TRBV7-6 with TRBJ2-7; 7 bases match TRBD1. The V segment lost 5 bases and the J segment 3 bases; nucleotides outside the gene matches: 4. Germline CDR1 reads SGHVS; CDR2 reads FNYEAQ. The CDR3 spans 13 residues. The CDR3 nucleotides read TGTGCCAGCAGCCTACAGGGGAACTACGAGCAGTACTTC. This gives the protein CASSLQGNYEQYF.

A few counts support this clone. This sequence joins TRBV11-2 and TRBJ2-5; D remains ambiguous. The CDR3 extends over 11 amino acids. V dropped 5 bases and J dropped 4 bases, with 5 bases sitting between them. The germline CDR1 and CDR2 sequences are SGHAT and FQNNGV. CDR3 in amino acids: CASSRGETQYF. The CDR3 nucleotides read TGTGCCAGCAGCAGAGGAGAGACCCAGTACTTC. The full variable domain, in which reference TRBV11-2 and TRBJ2-5 provide the parts outside the CDR3, is EAGVAQSPRYKIIEKRQSVAFWCNPISGHATLYWYQQILGQGPKLLIQFQNNGVVDDSQLPKDRFSAERLKGVDSTLKIQPAKLEDSAVYLCASSRGETQYFGPGTRLLVL.

The chain has TRBV4-2 and TRBJ2-1; TRBD1 matches 7 bases. Germline V gene sequence: CDR1 LGHNA, CDR2 YNFKEQ. The CDR3 runs to 15 residues. The junction had 9 bases not matched to a gene; V was cut back by 5 bases and J by 5 bases. For the CDR3, the DNA is TGTGCCAGCAGCTCCGGGACAGAGATGGACAATGAGCAGTTCTTC. It is translated as CASSSGTEMDNEQFF.

This clone was counted at least ten times. The chain combines TRBV14 with TRBJ2-1; 10 positions agree with TRBD2. This CDR3 comprises 16 residues. Looked up from germline, CDR1 is SGHDN and CDR2 is FVKESK. V shed 3 bases and J 7 bases; nucleotides not matched to a gene: 9. The CDR3 region is CASSHKAGGPINEQFF. CDR3 nucleotide sequence: TGTGCCAGCAGCCACAAAGCGGGGGGGCCAATAAATGAGCAGTTCTTC. The complete variable domain, with remaining parts taken from reference TRBV14 and TRBJ2-1, reads EAGVTQFPSHSVIEKGQTVTLRCDPISGHDNLYWYRRVMGKEIKFLLHFVKESKQDESGMPNNRFLAERTGGTYSTLKVQPAELEDSGVYFCASSHKAGGPINEQFFGPGTRLTVL.

In its sample, this clone was seen many times. This sequence joins TRBV5-1 and TRBJ2-5, with 16 bases that match TRBD2. CDR3 size: 16 residues. Germline CDR1 SGHRS, CDR2 YFSETQ. Trimming at V came to 3 bases and at J to 2 bases, leaving 1 base not matched to a gene. In nucleotides, the CDR3 is TGCGCCAGCAGCTGGGGACTAGCGGGGGGGCAAGAGACCCAGTACTTC. Its protein is CASSWGLAGGQETQYF.

The chain combines TRBV19 with TRBJ1-1; D might be TRBD1 (5 bases). Germline V gives CDR1 LNHDA, CDR2 SQIVND (reference sequence). This CDR3 comprises 15 residues. Deletions cut 2 bases from V and 1 base from J, with 11 bases between. CDR3 in amino acids: CASSIKTTANTEAFF. The DNA of the CDR3 is TGTGCCAGTAGTATAAAAACGACAGCGAACACTGAAGCTTTCTTT.

This clone was recorded a few times. This rearrangement joins TRBV2 to TRBJ2-1, with a possible D match to TRBD2 (7 bases). This CDR3 has 15 residues. V was cut by 6 bases and J by 6 bases, with 18 bases left in between. Germline-derived CDR1 and CDR2 are SNHLY and FYNNEI. The CDR3 reads CASRTEGGGFNEQFF. The CDR3 DNA follows: TGTGCCAGCAGAACCGAGGGGGGGGGATTCAATGAGCAGTTCTTC.

This rearrangement joins TRBV9 to TRBJ2-7, with 12 nucleotides matching TRBD1. Trimming cost V 5 bases and J 4 bases; bases outside gene matches: 10. This CDR3 has 16 residues. The germline V gene encodes CDR1 SGDLS and CDR2 YYNGEE. The CDR3 nucleotides read TGTGCCAGCAGTACGCCAGGGACAGGGGGCGCGTACGAGCAGTACTTC. As protein: CASSTPGTGGAYEQYF. Combining the CDR3 with reference TRBV9 and TRBJ2-7 gives the whole variable domain DSGVTQTPKHLITATGQRVTLRCSPRSGDLSVYWYQQSLDQGLQFLIQYYNGEERAKGNILERFSAQQFPDLHSELNLSSLELGDSALYFCASSTPGTGGAYEQYFGPGTRLTVT.

The genes are TRBV5-1 and TRBJ1-2; D uncertain. The length of the CDR3 is 13 residues. The germline gives CDR1 SGHRS, CDR2 YFSETQ. The ends were cut back, 0 bases at V and 4 bases at J, with 7 bases in the middle. The CDR3 DNA reads as TGCGCCAGCAGCTTGGACAGAGTCTATGGCTACACCTTC. It specifies CASSLDRVYGYTF.

This clone has just one count. The chain uses TRBV18 and TRBJ1-4; D perhaps matches TRBD1 (5 bases). Trimming left V 3 bases short and J 4 bases short, with 12 bases between. The CDR3 spans 15 residues. Germline V gene lookup returns CDR1 KGHSH and CDR2 LQKENI. Here the CDR3 reads CASSPGQLFNEKLFF. In nucleotides, the CDR3 is TGTGCCAGCTCACCTGGACAATTATTTAATGAAAAACTGTTTTTT.

The chain links TRBV5-4 to TRBJ2-5; 16 bases align to TRBD2. This CDR3 contains 15 residues. The trim removed 1 base at V and 14 bases at J, leaving 8 bases unmatched. Germline loops: CDR1 SGHNT, CDR2 YYREEE (reference sequence). The DNA of the CDR3 is TGTGCCAGCAGCTTGATCGGGACTAGCGGGGGGGCTACCTACTTC. This codes for CASSLIGTSGGATYF.

The rearrangement links TRBV27 to TRBJ1-5; unclear D gene. Germline V gene sequence: CDR1 MNHEY, CDR2 SMNVEV (reference sequence). This CDR3 is built from 12 residues. V lost 7 bases and J 1 base, leaving 5 bases between the germline ends. CDR3 sequence: CASTWSNQPQHF. CDR3 nucleotides: TGTGCCAGCACATGGAGCAATCAGCCCCAGCATTTT.

This CDR3 reads CASSRQPGLAGGQETQYF. CDR3 in DNA: TGTGCCAGCAGTCGCCAACCCGGACTAGCGGGGGGGCAAGAGACCCAGTACTTC. The chain is built from TRBV6-2 or TRBV6-3 and TRBJ2-5, with 15 bases lining up with TRBD2. The CDR3 length is 18 residues. CDR1 MNHEY and CDR2 SVGEGT come from the germline V gene. Trimming cost V 5 bases and J 2 bases; bases outside gene matches: 9.

DNA of the CDR3: TGTGCCAGCAGTTTAAAACCCGCCTATACTAATGAAAAACTGTTTTTT. This encodes CASSLKPAYTNEKLFF. This chain uses TRBV28 with TRBJ1-4, with D unresolved. V dropped 2 bases and J dropped 2 bases, with 12 bases sitting between them. This CDR3 is 16 amino acids long. Germline V gene sequence: CDR1 MDHEN, CDR2 SYDVKM. The full variable domain, its missing parts supplied by reference TRBV28 and TRBJ1-4, is DVKVTQSSRYLVKRTGEKVFLECVQDMDHENMFWYRQDPGLGLRLIYFSYDVKMKEKGDIPEGYSVSREKKERFSLILESASTNQTSMYLCASSLKPAYTNEKLFFGSGTQLSVL.

The rearrangement uses TRBV2 and TRBJ2-1, with D unclear. V shed 7 bases and J shed 7 bases, with 17 bases lying between them. CDR3 size: 14 residues. The germline V gene has CDR1 SNHLY and CDR2 FYNNEI. CDR3 loop: CASKGQSPVNEQFF. The CDR3 bases are TGTGCCAGCAAGGGTCAGAGCCCAGTAAATGAGCAGTTCTTC.

The rearrangement joins TRBV7-9 to TRBJ2-3; weak D call: TRBD1 (7 bases). This CDR3 contains 19 residues. Deletions cut 0 bases from V and 2 bases from J, with 21 bases between. Germline lookup yields CDR1 SEHNR and CDR2 FQNEAQ (reference sequence). The CDR3 spells CASSLAFPRGTDYTDTQYF. In DNA form, the CDR3 reads TGTGCCAGCAGCTTAGCGTTTCCTCGCGGGACAGACTACACAGATACGCAGTATTTT. Complete variable domain (other parts from reference TRBV7-9 and TRBJ2-3): DTGVSQNPRHKITKRGQNVTFRCDPISEHNRLYWYRQTLGQGPEFLTYFQNEAQLEKSRLLSDRFSAERPKGSFSTLEIQRTEQGDSAMYLCASSLAFPRGTDYTDTQYFGPGTRLTVL.

J is TRBJ1-1 and V is TRBV7-9; D may be TRBD1 (6 bases). Trimming removed 1 base at V and 8 bases at J, with 11 bases between. The CDR3 totals 13 residues. Germline assignment: CDR1 SEHNR and CDR2 FQNEAQ (reference sequence). CDR3 loop: CASSLGARGEAFF. The CDR3 DNA is TGTGCCAGCAGCTTAGGGGCCAGGGGAGAAGCTTTCTTT.

This chain connects TRBV7-7 to TRBJ2-5; D is uncertain. The CDR3 contains 14 residues. With 0 bases removed from V and 1 base from J, the gap between germline ends came to 6 bases. Germline V gene sequence: CDR1 SSHAT, CDR2 FNYEAQ (reference sequence). This chain's CDR3 is CASSLAGFQETQYF. CDR3 nucleotide sequence: TGTGCCAGCAGCTTAGCGGGTTTCCAAGAGACCCAGTACTTC.